This T cell receptor (beta chain) comes out of a study of tissue T cells after allogeneic stem cell transplantation. The data were produced by immunoSEQ multiplex PCR, yet TCRdb's version contains in-frame clones alone and is incomplete. The profile shows roughly 9,000 clones, around 48% of them singletons. In the case of this clone: Genes and germline come from the mouse. The CDR3 end is not reached by the read, which stops 1 residue before it; the germline J gene fills it in.

CDR1 is KGHTA and CDR2 is FQNQQP in the germline V gene. CDR3 length: 13 residues. The time point denotes: mouse harvest day 7 after allogeneic transplant. Mouse grafts combined 10^7 T-cell-depleted bone marrow cells with 10^6 splenic CD5+ T cells. This receptor was taken from a female BALB/c mouse given C57BL/6 T cells with graft-versus-host disease after an allogeneic hematopoietic cell transplant. Sequencing was done on a sample of gut tissue. This chain connects TRBV23 to TRBJ1-1. The CDR3 spells CSSSSEANTEVFF. The part of the CDR3 DNA that was read is TGCTCCAGCAGTTCGGAAGCAAACACAGAAGTCTTC. The full variable domain, in which reference TRBV23 and TRBJ1-1 provide the parts outside the CDR3, is DAAVTQKPRYLIKMKGQEAEMKCIPEKGHTAVFWYQQKQSKELKFLIYFQNQQPLDQIDMVKERFSAVCPSSSLCSLGIRTCEAEDSALYLCSSSSEANTEVFFGKGTRLTVV.